The source of this T cell receptor beta chain is a study of OX40 agonist ivuxolimab in advanced cancers. At the level of the study: Roughly two fifths of patients had received prior checkpoint inhibitor therapy.

Blood sampling took place at baseline, cycle 4 day 1, and cycle 7 day 1. CDR3 length equals 14 residues. The germline V gene encodes CDR1 MNHEY and CDR2 SVGAGI. V gave up 7 bases and J gave up 2 bases, with 14 bases separating them. Method: immunoSEQ multiplex PCR; TCRdb's copy keeps in-frame clones and lacks some. The sample has roughly 76,000 clones; approximately 86% are singletons. The chain links TRBV6-5 to TRBJ1-2; a weak D match, TRBD1 (5 bases). The TCR comes from an adult with an advanced solid tumor such as melanoma, head and neck, liver or kidney cancer. The material was CD4+ or CD8+ T cells sorted from blood, obtained in a trial of the OX40 agonist ivuxolimab. This chain's CDR3 is CASKVQGENYGYTF. In DNA, the CDR3 is TGTGCCAGCAAAGTCCAGGGAGAGAACTATGGCTACACCTTC.